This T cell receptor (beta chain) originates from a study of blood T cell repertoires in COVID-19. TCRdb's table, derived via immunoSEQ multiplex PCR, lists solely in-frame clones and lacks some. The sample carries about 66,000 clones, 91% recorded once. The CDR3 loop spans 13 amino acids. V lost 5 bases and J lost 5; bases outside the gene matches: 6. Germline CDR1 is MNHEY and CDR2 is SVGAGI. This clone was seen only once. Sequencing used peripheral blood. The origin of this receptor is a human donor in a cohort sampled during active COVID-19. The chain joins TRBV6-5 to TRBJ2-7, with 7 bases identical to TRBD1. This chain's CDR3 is CASSPDRADEQYF. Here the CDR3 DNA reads TGTGCCAGCAGTCCCGACAGGGCGGACGAGCAGTACTTC.